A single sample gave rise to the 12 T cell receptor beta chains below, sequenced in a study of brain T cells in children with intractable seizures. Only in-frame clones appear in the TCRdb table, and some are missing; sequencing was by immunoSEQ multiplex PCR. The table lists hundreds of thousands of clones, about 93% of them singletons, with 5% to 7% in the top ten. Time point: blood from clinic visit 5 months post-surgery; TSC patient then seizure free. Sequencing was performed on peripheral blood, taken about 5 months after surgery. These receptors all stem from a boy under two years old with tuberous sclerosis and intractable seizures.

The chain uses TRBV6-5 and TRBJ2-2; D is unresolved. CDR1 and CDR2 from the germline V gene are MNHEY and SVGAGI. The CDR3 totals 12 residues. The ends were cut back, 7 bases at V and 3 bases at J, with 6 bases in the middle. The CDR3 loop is CASISDTGELFF. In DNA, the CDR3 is TGTGCCAGCATTAGTGACACCGGGGAGCTGTTTTTT.

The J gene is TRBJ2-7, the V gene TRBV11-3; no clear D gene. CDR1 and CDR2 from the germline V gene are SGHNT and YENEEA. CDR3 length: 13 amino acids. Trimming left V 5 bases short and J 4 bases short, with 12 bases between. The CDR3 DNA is TGTGCCAGCAGCCCTTTCGAAGGATACGAGCAGTACTTC. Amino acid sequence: CASSPFEGYEQYF.

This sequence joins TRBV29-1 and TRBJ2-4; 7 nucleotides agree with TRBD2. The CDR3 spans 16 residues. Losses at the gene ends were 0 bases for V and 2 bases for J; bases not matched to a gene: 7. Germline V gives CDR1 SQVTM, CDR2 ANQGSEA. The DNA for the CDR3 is TGCAGCGTTGAAGATCCGGGGGGTCCGACCAAAAACATTCAGTACTTC. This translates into CSVEDPGGPTKNIQYF.

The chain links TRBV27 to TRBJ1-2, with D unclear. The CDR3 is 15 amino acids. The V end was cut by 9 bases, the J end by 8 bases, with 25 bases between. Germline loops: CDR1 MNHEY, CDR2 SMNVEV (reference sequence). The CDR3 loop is CASTPRGPPTLGYTF. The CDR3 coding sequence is TGTGCCAGTACGCCGAGAGGCCCCCCAACCCTGGGCTACACCTTC.

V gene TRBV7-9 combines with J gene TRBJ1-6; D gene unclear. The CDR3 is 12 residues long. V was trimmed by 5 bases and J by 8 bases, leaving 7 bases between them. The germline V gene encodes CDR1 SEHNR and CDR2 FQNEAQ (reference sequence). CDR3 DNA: TGTGCCAGCAGCCCCAGCGATTCACCCCTCCACTTT. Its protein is CASSPSDSPLHF. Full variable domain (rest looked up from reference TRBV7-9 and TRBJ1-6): DTGVSQNPRHKITKRGQNVTFRCDPISEHNRLYWYRQTLGQGPEFLTYFQNEAQLEKSRLLSDRFSAERPKGSFSTLEIQRTEQGDSAMYLCASSPSDSPLHFGNGTRLTVT.

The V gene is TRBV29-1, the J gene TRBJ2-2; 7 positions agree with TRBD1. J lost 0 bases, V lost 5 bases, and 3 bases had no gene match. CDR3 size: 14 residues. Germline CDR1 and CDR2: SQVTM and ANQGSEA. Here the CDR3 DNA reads TGCAGCGTTCCCGGGACAGCGAACACCGGGGAGCTGTTTTTT. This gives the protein CSVPGTANTGELFF.

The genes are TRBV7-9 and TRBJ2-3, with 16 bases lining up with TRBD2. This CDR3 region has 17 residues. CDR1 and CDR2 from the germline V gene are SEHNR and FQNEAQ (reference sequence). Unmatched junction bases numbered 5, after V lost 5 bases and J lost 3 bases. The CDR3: CASSPGTSGGATDTQYF. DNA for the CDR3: TGTGCCAGCAGCCCAGGGACTAGCGGGGGGGCGACAGATACGCAGTATTTT.

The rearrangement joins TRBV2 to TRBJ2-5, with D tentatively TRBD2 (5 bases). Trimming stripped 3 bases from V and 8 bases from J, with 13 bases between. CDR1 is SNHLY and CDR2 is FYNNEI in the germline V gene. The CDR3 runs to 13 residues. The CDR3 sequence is CASSDARDGTQYF. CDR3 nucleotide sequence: TGTGCCAGCAGTGACGCACGGGATGGAACCCAGTACTTC. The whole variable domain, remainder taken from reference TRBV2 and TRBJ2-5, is EPEVTQTPSHQVTQMGQEVILRCVPISNHLYFYWYRQILGQKVEFLVSFYNNEISEKSEIFDDQFSVERPDGSNFTLKIRSTKLEDSAMYFCASSDARDGTQYFGPGTRLLVL.

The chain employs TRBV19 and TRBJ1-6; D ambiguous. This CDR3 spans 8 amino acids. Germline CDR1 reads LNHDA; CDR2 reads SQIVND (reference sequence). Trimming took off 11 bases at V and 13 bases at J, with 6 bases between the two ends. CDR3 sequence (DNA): TGTGCCTCCCTTCCCCTCCACTTT. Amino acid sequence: CASLPLHF.

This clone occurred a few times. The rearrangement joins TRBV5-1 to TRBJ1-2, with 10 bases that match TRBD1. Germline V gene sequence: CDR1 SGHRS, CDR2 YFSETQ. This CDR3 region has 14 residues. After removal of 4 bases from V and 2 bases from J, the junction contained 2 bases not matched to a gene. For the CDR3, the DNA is TGCGCCAGCAGCCGGACAGGGGGAAACTATGGCTACACCTTC. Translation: CASSRTGGNYGYTF. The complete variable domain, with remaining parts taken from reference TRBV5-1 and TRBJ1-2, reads KAGVTQTPRYLIKTRGQQVTLSCSPISGHRSVSWYQQTPGQGLQFLFEYFSETQRNKGNFPGRFSGRQFSNSRSEMNVSTLELGDSALYLCASSRTGGNYGYTFGSGTRLTVV.

DNA of the CDR3: TGTGCCAGCAATCGGGGACTCAACTCCTACGAGCAGTACTTC. Translation: CASNRGLNSYEQYF. The rearrangement uses TRBV6-5 and TRBJ2-7, with a tentative D call TRBD2 (6 bases). This CDR3 contains 14 residues. Trimming shortened V by 7 bases and J by 0 bases, and 13 bases separated the two germline ends. Germline CDR1 reads MNHEY; CDR2 reads SVGAGI.

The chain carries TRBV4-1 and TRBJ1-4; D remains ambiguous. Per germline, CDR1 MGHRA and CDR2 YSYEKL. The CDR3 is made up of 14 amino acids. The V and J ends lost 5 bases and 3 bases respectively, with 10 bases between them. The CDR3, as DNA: TGCGCCAGCAGCACAGTAGTTTCTAATGAAAAACTGTTTTTT. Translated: CASSTVVSNEKLFF.